This TCR beta chain originates from a study of blood T cell repertoires in COVID-19. Study at large: Sites across the United States, Italy and Spain contributed samples from acute and convalescent COVID-19.

Participants were aged about 18 to 100 years from roughly 26 US areas. This table comes from immunoSEQ multiplex PCR, and its TCRdb copy is limited to in-frame clones, with some not included. The table lists roughly 400,000 clones, approximately 91% of them singletons, with roughly 0.9% in the top ten. In germline, CDR1 is SGDLS, CDR2 YYNGEE. The CDR3 is made up of 16 amino acids. After removal of 4 bases from V and 5 bases from J, the junction contained 11 bases not matched to a gene. V and J are TRBV9 and TRBJ1-3; 8 nucleotides line up with TRBD1. The sequenced material came from PBMCs or T cells enriched from blood (not recorded which). The source is a middle-aged woman who had been exposed to COVID-19. The CDR3 sequence is CASSRPLTGERNTIYF. The DNA of the CDR3 is TGTGCCAGCAGCCGACCTCTGACAGGGGAGAGAAACACCATATATTTT.